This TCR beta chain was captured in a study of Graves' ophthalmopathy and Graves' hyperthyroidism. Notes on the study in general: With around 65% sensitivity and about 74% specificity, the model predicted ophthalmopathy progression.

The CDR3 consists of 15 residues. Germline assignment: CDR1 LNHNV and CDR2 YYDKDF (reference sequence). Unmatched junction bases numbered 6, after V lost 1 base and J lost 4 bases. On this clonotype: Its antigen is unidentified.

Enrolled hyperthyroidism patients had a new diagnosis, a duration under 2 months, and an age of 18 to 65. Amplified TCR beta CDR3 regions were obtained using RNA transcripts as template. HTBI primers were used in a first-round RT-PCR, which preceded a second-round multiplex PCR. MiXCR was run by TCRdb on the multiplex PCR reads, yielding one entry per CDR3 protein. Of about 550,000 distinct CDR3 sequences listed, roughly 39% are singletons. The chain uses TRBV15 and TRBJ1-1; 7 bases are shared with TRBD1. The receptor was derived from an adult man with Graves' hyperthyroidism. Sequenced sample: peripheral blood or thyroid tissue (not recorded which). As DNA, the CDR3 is TGTGCCACCAGCAGAGGGGCAGGGGGGCTCACTGAAGCTTTCTTT. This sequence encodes CATSRGAGGLTEAFF. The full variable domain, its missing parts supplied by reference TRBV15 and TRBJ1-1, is DAMVIQNPRYQVTQFGKPVTLSCSQTLNHNVMYWYQQKSSQAPKLLFHYYDKDFNNEADTPDNFQSRRPNTSFCFLDIRSPGLGDTAMYLCATSRGAGGLTEAFFGQGTRLTVV.